This T cell receptor beta chain appears in the sequencing data of a study of blood T cell repertoires in COVID-19. Study background: Acute and convalescent COVID-19 samples came from the United States, Italy and Spain. Sources were T cells, B-cell-depleted T cells, or PBMCs; the material itself was cDNA or gDNA.

In the authors' workflow: By means of reference gene primer amplification, nucleated cell counts were estimated. The protocol was immunoSEQ multiplex PCR, while the TCRdb copy is restricted to in-frame clones and leaves out a portion. The V and J calls and clone size were taken over from that table, and D and trimming were inferred from the DNA. The sample includes roughly 190,000 clones, around 90% seen only once; the top ten take around 4.8%. The CDR3 is 16 residues long. V gave up 6 bases and J gave up 2 bases; unmatched junction bases: 9. CDR1 and CDR2 from the germline V gene are LGHDT and YNNKEL (reference sequence).

Sequencing was carried out using peripheral blood. The rearrangement joins TRBV3-1 (or the pseudogene TRBV3-2) to TRBJ2-7, with TRBD2 matching 11 bases. The sequence derives from a human donor in a cohort sampled during active COVID-19. The chain's CDR3 is CASRNFSGGAPYEQYF. CDR3 DNA: TGTGCCAGCAGGAACTTTAGCGGGGGGGCCCCCTACGAGCAGTACTTC.